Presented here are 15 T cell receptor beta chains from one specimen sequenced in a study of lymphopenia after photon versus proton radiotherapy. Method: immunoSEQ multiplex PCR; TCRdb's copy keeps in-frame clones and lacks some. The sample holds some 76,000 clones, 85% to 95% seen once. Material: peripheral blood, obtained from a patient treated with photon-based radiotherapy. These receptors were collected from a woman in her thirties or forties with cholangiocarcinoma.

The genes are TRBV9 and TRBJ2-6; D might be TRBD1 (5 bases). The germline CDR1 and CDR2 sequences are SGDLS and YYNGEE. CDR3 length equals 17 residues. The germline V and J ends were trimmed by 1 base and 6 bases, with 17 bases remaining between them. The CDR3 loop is CASSVSQGTRVANVLTF. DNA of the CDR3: TGTGCCAGCAGCGTATCGCAGGGTACGAGAGTGGCCAACGTCCTGACTTTC.

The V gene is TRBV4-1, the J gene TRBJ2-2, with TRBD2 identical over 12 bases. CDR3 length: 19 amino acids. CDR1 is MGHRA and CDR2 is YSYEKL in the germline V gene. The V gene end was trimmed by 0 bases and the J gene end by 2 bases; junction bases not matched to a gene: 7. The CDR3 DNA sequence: TGCGCCAGCAGCCAAGAAAGGCCTAGCGGGAGGGTAAACACCGGGGAGCTGTTTTTT. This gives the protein CASSQERPSGRVNTGELFF.

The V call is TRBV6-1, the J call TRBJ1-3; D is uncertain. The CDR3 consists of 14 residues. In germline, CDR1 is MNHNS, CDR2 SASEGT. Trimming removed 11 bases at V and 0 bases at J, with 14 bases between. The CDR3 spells CASSSDDSGNTIYF. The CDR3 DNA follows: TGTGCCTCCAGTTCCGACGACTCTGGAAACACCATATATTTT.

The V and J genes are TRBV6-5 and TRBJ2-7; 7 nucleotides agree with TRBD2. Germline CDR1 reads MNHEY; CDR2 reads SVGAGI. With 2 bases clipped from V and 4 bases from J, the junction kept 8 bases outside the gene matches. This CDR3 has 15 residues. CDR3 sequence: CASSYIRDYRYEQYF. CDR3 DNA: TGTGCCAGCAGTTACATCCGGGACTACAGGTACGAGCAGTACTTC.

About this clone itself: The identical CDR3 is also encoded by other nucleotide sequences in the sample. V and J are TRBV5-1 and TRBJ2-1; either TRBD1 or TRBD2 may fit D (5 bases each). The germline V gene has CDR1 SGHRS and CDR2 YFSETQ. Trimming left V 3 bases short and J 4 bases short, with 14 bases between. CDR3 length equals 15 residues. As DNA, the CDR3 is TGCGCCAGCAGCTACCTTCCGGGGCAGTACAATGAGCAGTTCTTC. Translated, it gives CASSYLPGQYNEQFF.

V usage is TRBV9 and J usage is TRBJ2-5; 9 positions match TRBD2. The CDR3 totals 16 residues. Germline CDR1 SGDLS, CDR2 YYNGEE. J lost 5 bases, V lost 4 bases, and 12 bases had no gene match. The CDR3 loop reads CASSPGVAGDRETQYF. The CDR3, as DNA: TGTGCCAGCAGCCCCGGAGTAGCGGGGGATCGGGAGACCCAGTACTTC. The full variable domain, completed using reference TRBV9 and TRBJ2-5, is DSGVTQTPKHLITATGQRVTLRCSPRSGDLSVYWYQQSLDQGLQFLIQYYNGEERAKGNILERFSAQQFPDLHSELNLSSLELGDSALYFCASSPGVAGDRETQYFGPGTRLLVL.

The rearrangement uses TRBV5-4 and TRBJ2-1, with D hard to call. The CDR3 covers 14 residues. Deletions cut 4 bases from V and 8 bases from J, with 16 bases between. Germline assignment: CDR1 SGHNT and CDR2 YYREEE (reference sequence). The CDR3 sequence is CASSDRKPGDEQFF. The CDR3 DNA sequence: TGTGCCAGCAGCGACCGTAAACCTGGAGATGAGCAGTTCTTC.

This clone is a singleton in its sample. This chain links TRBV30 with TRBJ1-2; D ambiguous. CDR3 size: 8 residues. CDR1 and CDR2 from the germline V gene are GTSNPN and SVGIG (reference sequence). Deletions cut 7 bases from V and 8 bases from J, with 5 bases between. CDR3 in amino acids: CASQGYTF. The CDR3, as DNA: TGTGCCTCCCAAGGCTACACCTTC.

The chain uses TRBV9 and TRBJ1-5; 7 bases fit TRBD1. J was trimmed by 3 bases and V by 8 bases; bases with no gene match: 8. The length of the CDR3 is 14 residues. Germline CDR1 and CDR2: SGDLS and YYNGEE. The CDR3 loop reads CASGAGGYNQPQHF. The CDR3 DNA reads TGTGCCAGTGGGGCAGGGGGTTACAATCAGCCCCAGCATTTT.

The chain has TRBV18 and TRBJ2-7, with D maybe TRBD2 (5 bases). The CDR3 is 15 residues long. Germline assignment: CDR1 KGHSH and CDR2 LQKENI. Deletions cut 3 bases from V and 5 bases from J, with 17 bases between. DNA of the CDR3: TGTGCCAGCTCACCCACACCCGCAGCGGCCCACGAGCAGTACTTC. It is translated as CASSPTPAAAHEQYF.

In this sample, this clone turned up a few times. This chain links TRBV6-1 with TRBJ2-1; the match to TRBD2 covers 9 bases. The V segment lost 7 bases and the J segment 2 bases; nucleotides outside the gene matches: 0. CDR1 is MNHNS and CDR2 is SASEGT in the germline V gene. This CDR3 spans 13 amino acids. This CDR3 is CASIAGAYNEQFF. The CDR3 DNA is TGTGCCAGCATAGCGGGGGCCTACAATGAGCAGTTCTTC.

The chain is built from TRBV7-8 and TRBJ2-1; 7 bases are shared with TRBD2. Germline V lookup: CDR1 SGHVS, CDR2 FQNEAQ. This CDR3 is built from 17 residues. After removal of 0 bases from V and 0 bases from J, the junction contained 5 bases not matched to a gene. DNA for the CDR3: TGTGCCAGCAGCTTAGCGGGAGGGTTAAGCTCCTACAATGAGCAGTTCTTC. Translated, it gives CASSLAGGLSSYNEQFF.

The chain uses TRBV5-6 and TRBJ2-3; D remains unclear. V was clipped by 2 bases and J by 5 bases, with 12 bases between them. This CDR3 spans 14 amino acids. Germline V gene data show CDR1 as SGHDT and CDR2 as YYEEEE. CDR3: CASSFYFPVDTQYF. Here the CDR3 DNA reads TGTGCCAGCAGCTTCTACTTTCCCGTAGATACGCAGTATTTT.

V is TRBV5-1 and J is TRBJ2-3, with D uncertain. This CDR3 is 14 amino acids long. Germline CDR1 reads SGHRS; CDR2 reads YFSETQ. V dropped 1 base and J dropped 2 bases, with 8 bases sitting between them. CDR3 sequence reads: CASSLFQSTDTQYF. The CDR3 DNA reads TGCGCCAGCAGCTTGTTCCAGTCCACAGATACGCAGTATTTT.

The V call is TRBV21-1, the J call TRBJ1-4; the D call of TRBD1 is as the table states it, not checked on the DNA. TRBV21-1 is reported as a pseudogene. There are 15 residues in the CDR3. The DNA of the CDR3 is TGTGCCAGCAGCAAATTTTCCTCTGGCAATGAAAAACTGTTTTTT. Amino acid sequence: CASSKFSSGNEKLFF.